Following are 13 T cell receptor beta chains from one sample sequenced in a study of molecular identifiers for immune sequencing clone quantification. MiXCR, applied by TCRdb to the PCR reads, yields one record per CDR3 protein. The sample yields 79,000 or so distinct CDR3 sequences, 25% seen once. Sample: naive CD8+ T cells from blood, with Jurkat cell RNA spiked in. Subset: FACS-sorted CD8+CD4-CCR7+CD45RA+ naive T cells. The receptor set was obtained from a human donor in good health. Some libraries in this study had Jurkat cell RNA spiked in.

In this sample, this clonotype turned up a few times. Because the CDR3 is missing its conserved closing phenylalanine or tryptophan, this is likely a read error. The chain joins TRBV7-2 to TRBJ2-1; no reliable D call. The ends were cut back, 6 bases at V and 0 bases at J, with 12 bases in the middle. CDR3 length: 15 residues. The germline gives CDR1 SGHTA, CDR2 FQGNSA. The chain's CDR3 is CASSEIRSSYNEQFL. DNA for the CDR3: TGTGCCAGCAGTGAAATCAGGAGCTCCTACAATGAGCAGTTCCTC.

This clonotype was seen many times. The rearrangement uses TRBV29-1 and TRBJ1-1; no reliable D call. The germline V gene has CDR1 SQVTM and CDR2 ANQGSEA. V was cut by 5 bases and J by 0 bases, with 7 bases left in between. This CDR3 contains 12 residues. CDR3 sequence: CSVSPMNTEAFF. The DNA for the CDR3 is TGCAGCGTTTCGCCCATGAACACTGAAGCTTTCTTT.

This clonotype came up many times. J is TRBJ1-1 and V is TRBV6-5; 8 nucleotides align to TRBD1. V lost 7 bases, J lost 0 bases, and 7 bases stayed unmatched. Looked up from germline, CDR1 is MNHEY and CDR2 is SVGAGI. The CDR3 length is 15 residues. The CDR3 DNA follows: TGTGCCAGCACGGACAGGGAAACCATGAACACTGAAGCTTTCTTT. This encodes CASTDRETMNTEAFF.

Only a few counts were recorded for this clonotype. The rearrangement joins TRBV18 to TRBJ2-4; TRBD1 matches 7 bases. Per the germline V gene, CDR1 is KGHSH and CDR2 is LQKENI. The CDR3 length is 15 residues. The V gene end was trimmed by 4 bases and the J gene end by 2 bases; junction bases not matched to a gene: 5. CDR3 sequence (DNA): TGTGCCAGCTCACAGGGACAGCCTCCCAAAAACATTCAGTACTTC. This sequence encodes CASSQGQPPKNIQYF.

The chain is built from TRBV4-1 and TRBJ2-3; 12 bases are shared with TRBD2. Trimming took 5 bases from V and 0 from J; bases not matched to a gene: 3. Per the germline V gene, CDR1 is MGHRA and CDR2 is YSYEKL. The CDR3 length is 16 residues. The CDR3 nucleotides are TGCGCCAGCAGCAAACTAGCGGGGGGTAGCACAGATACGCAGTATTTT. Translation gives CASSKLAGGSTDTQYF.

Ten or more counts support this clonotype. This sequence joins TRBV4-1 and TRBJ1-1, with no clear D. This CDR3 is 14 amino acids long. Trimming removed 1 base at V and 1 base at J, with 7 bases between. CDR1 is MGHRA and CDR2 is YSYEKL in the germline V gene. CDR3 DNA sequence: TGCGCCAGCAGCCAAGTTCTCGGGAACACTGAAGCTTTCTTT. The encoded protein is CASSQVLGNTEAFF.

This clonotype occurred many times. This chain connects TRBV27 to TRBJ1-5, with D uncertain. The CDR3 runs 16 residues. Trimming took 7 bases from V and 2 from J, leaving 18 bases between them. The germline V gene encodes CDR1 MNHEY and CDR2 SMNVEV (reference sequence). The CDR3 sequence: CASKQIGVGGNQPQHF. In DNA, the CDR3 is TGTGCCAGCAAACAAATTGGGGTCGGGGGCAATCAGCCCCAGCATTTT.

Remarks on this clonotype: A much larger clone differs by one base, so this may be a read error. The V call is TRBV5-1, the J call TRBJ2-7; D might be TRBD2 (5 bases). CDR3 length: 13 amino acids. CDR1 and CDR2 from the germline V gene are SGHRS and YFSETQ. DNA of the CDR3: TGCGCCAGCGGCTTTATCGGGGAAGCCGAGCAGTACTTC. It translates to CASGFIGEAEQYF.

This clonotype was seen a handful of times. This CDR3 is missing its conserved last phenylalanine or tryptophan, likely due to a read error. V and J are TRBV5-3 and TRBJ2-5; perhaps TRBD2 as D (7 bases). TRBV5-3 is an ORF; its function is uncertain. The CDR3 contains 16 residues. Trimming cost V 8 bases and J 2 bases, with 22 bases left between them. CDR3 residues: CASSRLAGAEQETQYL. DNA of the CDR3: TGTGCCAGCAGTCGTTTGGCGGGGGCCGAACAAGAGACCCAGTACCTC.

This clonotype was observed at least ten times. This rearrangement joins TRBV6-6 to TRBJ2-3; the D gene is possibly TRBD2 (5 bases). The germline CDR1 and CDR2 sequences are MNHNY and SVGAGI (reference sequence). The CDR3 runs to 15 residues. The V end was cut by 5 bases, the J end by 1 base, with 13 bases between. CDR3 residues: CASSPSGSGTDTQYF. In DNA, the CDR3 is TGTGCCAGCAGTCCCAGTGGTAGCGGCACAGATACGCAGTATTTT.

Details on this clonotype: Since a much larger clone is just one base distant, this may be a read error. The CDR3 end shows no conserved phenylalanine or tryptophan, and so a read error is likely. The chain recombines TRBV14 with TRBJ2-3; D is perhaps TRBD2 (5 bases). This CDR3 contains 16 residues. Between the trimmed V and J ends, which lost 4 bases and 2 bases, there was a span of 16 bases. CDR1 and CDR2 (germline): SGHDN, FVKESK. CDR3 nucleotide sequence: TGTGCCAGCAGCCCCGGGATCATTATCTACACAGATACGCAGTATCTT. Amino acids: CASSPGIIIYTDTQYL.

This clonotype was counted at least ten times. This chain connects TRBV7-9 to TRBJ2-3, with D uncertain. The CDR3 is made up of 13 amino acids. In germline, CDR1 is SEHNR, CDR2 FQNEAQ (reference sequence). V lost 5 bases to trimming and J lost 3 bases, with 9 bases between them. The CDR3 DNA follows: TGTGCCAGCAGCGCCACACGGACAGATACGCAGTATTTT. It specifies CASSATRTDTQYF.

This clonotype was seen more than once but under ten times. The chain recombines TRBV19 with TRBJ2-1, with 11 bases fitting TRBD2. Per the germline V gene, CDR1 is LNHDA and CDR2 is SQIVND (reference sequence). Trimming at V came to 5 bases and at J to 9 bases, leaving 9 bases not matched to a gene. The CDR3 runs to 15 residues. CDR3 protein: CASSATSGVWGEQFF. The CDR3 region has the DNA TGTGCCAGTAGTGCGACTAGCGGGGTTTGGGGTGAGCAGTTCTTC.